These T cell receptor beta chains were read from a single sample in a study of shared clonotypes between healthy human individuals. Clones were read by immunoSEQ multiplex PCR, and TCRdb kept only the in-frame ones, dropping some. This table has approximately 2,200,000 clones, more than 85% appearing once. Sequences were obtained from naive CD8+ T cells from PBMCs. These receptors originate from a young man in good health. Some clones in this sample may be carry-over from other donors' samples. The CDR3 runs from the conserved cysteine through the conserved F or W. Fields, in order: V gene, D gene, J gene, clone size, CDR3 DNA, CDR3 protein. The D gene is left open where the match is weak. Not all rows give a size; the values are once, few, many and, for expanded clones, a class.

v_gene: TRBV29-1
d_gene: NA
j_gene: TRBJ1-5
abundance: NA
CDR3nt: TGCAGCGCCCGGCAAGGGCGGGATCAGCCCCAGCATTTT
CDR3aa: CSARQGRDQPQHF

v_gene: TRBV18
d_gene: TRBD1
j_gene: TRBJ2-5
abundance: NA
CDR3nt: TGTGCCAGCTCACCACGGACCCCCAGGGGGCCGAAACAAGAGACCCAGTACTTC
CDR3aa: CASSPRTPRGPKQETQYF

v_gene: TRBV7-9
d_gene: NA
j_gene: TRBJ2-3
abundance: NA
CDR3nt: TGTGCCGAAAGACCTGGGGCAGATACGCAGTATTTT
CDR3aa: CAERPGADTQYF

v_gene: TRBV5-6
d_gene: NA
j_gene: TRBJ2-7
abundance: NA
CDR3nt: TGTGCCAGCAGCCCAGGACTCACCTACGAGCAGTACTTC
CDR3aa: CASSPGLTYEQYF

v_gene: TRBV15
d_gene: TRBD2
j_gene: TRBJ2-7
abundance: NA
CDR3nt: TGTGCCACCAGCAGCCACACTAGCGCTGCCTACGAGCAGTACTTC
CDR3aa: CATSSHTSAAYEQYF

v_gene: TRBV28
d_gene: NA
j_gene: TRBJ1-2
abundance: NA
CDR3nt: TGTGCCAGCAGTCCCCAGGGCGGCTGTGGCTACACCTTC
CDR3aa: CASSPQGGCGYTF

v_gene: TRBV9
d_gene: TRBD1
j_gene: TRBJ1-2
abundance: NA
CDR3nt: TGTGCCAGCAGCCCCTTGAACCGGGACAGGGCGAATGGCTACACCTTC
CDR3aa: CASSPLNRDRANGYTF

v_gene: TRBV7-9
d_gene: TRBD1
j_gene: TRBJ2-7
abundance: NA
CDR3nt: TGTGCCAGCAGCTTAGCGACAGGGAGCTCCTACGAGCAGTACTTC
CDR3aa: CASSLATGSSYEQYF

v_gene: TRBV6-1
d_gene: NA
j_gene: TRBJ1-4
abundance: NA
CDR3nt: TGTGCCAGCAACGAACAGGGCTGGGGTGAAAAACTGTTTTTT
CDR3aa: CASNEQGWGEKLFF

v_gene: TRBV4-1
d_gene: NA
j_gene: TRBJ2-7
abundance: once
CDR3nt: TGCGCCAGCAGCCAAGTATTGGCGCAGGAGACAGGTACCTACGAGCAGTACTTC
CDR3aa: CASSQVLAQETGTYEQYF

v_gene: TRBV10-3
d_gene: NA
j_gene: TRBJ2-7
abundance: NA
CDR3nt: TGTGCCATCAGTGAGTCGTCGGGGGGCGGGAACGAGCAGTACTTC
CDR3aa: CAISESSGGGNEQYF

v_gene: TRBV5-1
d_gene: TRBD1
j_gene: TRBJ2-7
abundance: NA
CDR3nt: TGCGCCAGCAGCTCGCCGGGACAGGGATCCTACGAGCAGTACTTC
CDR3aa: CASSSPGQGSYEQYF

v_gene: TRBV25-1
d_gene: NA
j_gene: TRBJ1-2
abundance: NA
CDR3nt: TGTGCCAGCAGTTCAAACGACAGGAGGGCCCCCTATGGCTACACCTTC
CDR3aa: CASSSNDRRAPYGYTF

v_gene: TRBV7-9
d_gene: NA
j_gene: TRBJ1-2
abundance: NA
CDR3nt: TGTGCCAGCAGCTTGGATCAGGACTATGGCTACACCTTC
CDR3aa: CASSLDQDYGYTF

v_gene: TRBV5-6
d_gene: NA
j_gene: TRBJ2-1
abundance: NA
CDR3nt: TGTGCCAGCAGAGGAGGGGGGGATGAGCAGTTCTTC
CDR3aa: CASRGGGDEQFF

v_gene: TRBV5-1
d_gene: NA
j_gene: TRBJ2-7
abundance: NA
CDR3nt: TGCGCCAGCAGCTTGGCACCTGGGATCGGAGGGTACGAGCAGTACTTC
CDR3aa: CASSLAPGIGGYEQYF

v_gene: TRBV25-1
d_gene: TRBD1
j_gene: TRBJ1-6
abundance: NA
CDR3nt: TGTGCCAGCATGATGACAGGGGGCTTTTCACCCCTCCACTTT
CDR3aa: CASMMTGGFSPLHF

v_gene: TRBV15
d_gene: NA
j_gene: TRBJ2-5
abundance: NA
CDR3nt: TGTGCCACCAGCGGAGGGACAGGGGATGGACTAGCGGTCCAAGAGACCCAGTACTTC
CDR3aa: CATSGGTGDGLAVQETQYF

v_gene: TRBV30
d_gene: NA
j_gene: TRBJ2-7
abundance: NA
CDR3nt: TGTGCCTCGGACTCCTTCGAGCAGTACTTC
CDR3aa: CASDSFEQYF

v_gene: TRBV11-2
d_gene: NA
j_gene: TRBJ2-7
abundance: NA
CDR3nt: TGTGCCAGCAGCCAAGTCCCGCGGTCGAGCTCCTACGAGCAGTACTTC
CDR3aa: CASSQVPRSSSYEQYF

v_gene: TRBV28
d_gene: TRBD2
j_gene: TRBJ2-7
abundance: NA
CDR3nt: TGTGCCAGCAGTTTTTTGAGCGGGACCGTGTTGCCTTACGAGCAGTACTTC
CDR3aa: CASSFLSGTVLPYEQYF

v_gene: TRBV6-6
d_gene: NA
j_gene: TRBJ2-1
abundance: NA
CDR3nt: TGTGCCAGCAGTTACTCGGGACCTGGGTATGAGCAGTTCTTC
CDR3aa: CASSYSGPGYEQFF

v_gene: TRBV6-5
d_gene: TRBD2
j_gene: TRBJ2-1
abundance: NA
CDR3nt: TGTGCCAGCAGTTACTCCGGGACTAGCGGGATCGAGCAGTTCTTC
CDR3aa: CASSYSGTSGIEQFF

v_gene: TRBV6-1
d_gene: TRBD2
j_gene: TRBJ2-7
abundance: NA
CDR3nt: TGTGCCAGCAGTGGCGAGCGGGGTTCCGTCTACGAGCAGTACTTC
CDR3aa: CASSGERGSVYEQYF

v_gene: TRBV2
d_gene: TRBD2
j_gene: TRBJ2-1
abundance: NA
CDR3nt: TGTGCCAGCAGTGGGACTAGCGGCTTCTATTACAATGAGCAGTTCTTC
CDR3aa: CASSGTSGFYYNEQFF

v_gene: TRBV13
d_gene: NA
j_gene: TRBJ2-1
abundance: NA
CDR3nt: TGTGCCAGCAGCTTATTCCCACTCGGGGGCAATGAGCAGTTCTTC
CDR3aa: CASSLFPLGGNEQFF

v_gene: TRBV11-2
d_gene: NA
j_gene: TRBJ2-1
abundance: NA
CDR3nt: TGTGCCAGCAGCTTAGTTCCCAATGAGCAGTTCTTC
CDR3aa: CASSLVPNEQFF

v_gene: TRBV27
d_gene: TRBD1
j_gene: TRBJ1-1
abundance: few
CDR3nt: TGTGCCAGCAGTGACAGGGTCGGGGACACTGAAGCTTTCTTT
CDR3aa: CASSDRVGDTEAFF

v_gene: TRBV27
d_gene: NA
j_gene: TRBJ2-2
abundance: NA
CDR3nt: TGTGCCAGCACCTGGCGGGTTACAGGGGAGCTGTTTTTT
CDR3aa: CASTWRVTGELFF

v_gene: TRBV13
d_gene: NA
j_gene: TRBJ1-2
abundance: NA
CDR3nt: TGTGCCAGCAGCTTAGGGGGCAGGGAGGCAGGCTATGGCTACACCTTC
CDR3aa: CASSLGGREAGYGYTF

v_gene: TRBV7-9
d_gene: NA
j_gene: TRBJ2-7
abundance: NA
CDR3nt: TGTGCCAGCAGCGGGACCCGAGGGTACGAGCAGTACTTC
CDR3aa: CASSGTRGYEQYF

v_gene: TRBV28
d_gene: NA
j_gene: TRBJ1-4
abundance: NA
CDR3nt: TGTGCCAGCAGAGTCCGGGGCCGAGCTAATGAAAAACTGTTTTTT
CDR3aa: CASRVRGRANEKLFF

v_gene: TRBV7-9
d_gene: NA
j_gene: TRBJ2-1
abundance: NA
CDR3nt: TGTGCCAGCAGCTTAGCGCTTAGCAGAAACAATGAGCAGTTCTTC
CDR3aa: CASSLALSRNNEQFF